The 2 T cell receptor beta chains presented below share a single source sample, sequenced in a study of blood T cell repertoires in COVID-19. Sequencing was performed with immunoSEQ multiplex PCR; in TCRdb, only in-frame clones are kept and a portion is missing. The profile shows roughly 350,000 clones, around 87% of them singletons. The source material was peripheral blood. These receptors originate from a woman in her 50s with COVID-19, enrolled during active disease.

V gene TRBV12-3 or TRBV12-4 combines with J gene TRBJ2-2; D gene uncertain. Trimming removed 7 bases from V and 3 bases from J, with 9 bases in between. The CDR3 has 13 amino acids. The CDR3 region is CASTLAYTGELFF. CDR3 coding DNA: TGTGCCAGCACCCTGGCATACACCGGGGAGCTGTTTTTT.

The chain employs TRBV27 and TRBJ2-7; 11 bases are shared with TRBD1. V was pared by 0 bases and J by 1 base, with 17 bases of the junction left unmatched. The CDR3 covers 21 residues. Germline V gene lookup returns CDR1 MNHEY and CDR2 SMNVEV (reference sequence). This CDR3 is CASSLSGQGASRVELSYEQYF. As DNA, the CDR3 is TGTGCCAGCAGTTTATCCGGACAGGGGGCGTCCCGGGTGGAGTTGTCCTACGAGCAGTACTTC.